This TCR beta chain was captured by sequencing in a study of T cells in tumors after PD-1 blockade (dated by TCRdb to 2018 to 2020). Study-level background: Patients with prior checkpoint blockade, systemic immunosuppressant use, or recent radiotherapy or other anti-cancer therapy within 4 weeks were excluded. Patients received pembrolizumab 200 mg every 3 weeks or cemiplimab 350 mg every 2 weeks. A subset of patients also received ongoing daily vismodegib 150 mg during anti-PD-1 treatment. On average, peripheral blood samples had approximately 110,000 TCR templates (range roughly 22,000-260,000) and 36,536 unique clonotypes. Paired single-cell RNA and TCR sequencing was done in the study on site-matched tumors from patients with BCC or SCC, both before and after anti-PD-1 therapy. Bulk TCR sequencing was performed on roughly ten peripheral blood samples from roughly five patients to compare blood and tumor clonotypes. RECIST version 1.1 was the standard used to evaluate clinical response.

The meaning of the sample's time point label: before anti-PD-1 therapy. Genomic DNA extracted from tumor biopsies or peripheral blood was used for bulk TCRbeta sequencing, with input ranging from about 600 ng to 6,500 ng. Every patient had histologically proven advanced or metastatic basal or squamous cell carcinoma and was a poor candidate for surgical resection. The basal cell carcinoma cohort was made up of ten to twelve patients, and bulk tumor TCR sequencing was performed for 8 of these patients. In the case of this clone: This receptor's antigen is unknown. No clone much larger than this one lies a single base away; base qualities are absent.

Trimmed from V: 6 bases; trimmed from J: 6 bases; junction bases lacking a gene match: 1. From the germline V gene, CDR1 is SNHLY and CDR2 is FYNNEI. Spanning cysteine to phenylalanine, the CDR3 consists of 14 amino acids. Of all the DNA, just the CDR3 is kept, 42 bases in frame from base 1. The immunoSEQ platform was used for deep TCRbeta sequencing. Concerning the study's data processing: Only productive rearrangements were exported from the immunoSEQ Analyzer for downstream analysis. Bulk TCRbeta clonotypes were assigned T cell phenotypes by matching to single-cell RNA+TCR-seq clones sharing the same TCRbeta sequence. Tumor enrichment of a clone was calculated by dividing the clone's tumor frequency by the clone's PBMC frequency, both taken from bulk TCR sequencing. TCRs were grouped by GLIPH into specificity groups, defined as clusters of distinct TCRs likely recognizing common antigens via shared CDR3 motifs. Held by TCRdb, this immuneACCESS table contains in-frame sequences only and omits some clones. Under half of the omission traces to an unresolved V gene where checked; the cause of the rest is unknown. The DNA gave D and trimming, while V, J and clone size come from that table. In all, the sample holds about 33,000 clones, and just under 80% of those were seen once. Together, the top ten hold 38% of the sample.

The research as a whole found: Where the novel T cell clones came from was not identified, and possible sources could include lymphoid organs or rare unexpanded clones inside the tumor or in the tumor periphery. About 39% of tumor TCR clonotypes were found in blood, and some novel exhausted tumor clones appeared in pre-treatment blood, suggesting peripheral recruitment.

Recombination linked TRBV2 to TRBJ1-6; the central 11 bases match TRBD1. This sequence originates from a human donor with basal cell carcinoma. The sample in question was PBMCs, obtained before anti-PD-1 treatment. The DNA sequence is TGTGCCAGCAGGGGACAGGGGGGTAATTCACCCCTCCACTTT. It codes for CASRGQGGNSPLHF.